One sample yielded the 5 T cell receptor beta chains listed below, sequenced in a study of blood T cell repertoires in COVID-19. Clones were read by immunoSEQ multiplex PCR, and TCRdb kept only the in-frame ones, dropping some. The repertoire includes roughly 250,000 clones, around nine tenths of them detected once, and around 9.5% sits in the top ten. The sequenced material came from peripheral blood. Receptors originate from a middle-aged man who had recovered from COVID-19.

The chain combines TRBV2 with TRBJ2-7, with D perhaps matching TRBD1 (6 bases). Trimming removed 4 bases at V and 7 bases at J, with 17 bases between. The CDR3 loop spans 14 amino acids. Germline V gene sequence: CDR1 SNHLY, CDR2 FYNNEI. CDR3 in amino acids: CASSGVGQRREQYF. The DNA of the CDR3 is TGTGCCAGCAGTGGAGTTGGACAGAGGAGAGAGCAGTACTTC.

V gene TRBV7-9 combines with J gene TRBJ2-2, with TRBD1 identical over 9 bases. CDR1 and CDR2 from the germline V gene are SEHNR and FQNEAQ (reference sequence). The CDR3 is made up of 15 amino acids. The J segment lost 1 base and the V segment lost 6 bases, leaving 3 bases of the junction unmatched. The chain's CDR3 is CASRSDRGNTGELFF. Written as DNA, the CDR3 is TGTGCCAGCAGATCGGACAGGGGGAACACCGGGGAGCTGTTTTTT.

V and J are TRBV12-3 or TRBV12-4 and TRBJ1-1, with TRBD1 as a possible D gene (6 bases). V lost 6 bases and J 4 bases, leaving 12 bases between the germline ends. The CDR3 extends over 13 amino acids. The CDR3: CASRITGITEAFF. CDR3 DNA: TGTGCCAGCAGGATCACAGGGATCACTGAAGCTTTCTTT.

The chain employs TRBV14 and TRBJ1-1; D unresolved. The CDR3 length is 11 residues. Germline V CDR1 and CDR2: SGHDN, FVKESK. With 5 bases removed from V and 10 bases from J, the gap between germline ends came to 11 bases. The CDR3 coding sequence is TGTGCCAGCAGCGCTTTTGAGGGAGCTTTCTTT. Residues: CASSAFEGAFF.

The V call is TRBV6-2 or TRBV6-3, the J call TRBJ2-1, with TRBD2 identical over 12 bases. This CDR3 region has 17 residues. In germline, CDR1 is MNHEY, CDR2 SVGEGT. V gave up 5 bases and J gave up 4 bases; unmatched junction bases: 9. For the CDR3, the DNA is TGTGCCAGCAGTACGGAACCCGGGACTAGCGGGTACAATGAGCAGTTCTTC. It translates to CASSTEPGTSGYNEQFF.